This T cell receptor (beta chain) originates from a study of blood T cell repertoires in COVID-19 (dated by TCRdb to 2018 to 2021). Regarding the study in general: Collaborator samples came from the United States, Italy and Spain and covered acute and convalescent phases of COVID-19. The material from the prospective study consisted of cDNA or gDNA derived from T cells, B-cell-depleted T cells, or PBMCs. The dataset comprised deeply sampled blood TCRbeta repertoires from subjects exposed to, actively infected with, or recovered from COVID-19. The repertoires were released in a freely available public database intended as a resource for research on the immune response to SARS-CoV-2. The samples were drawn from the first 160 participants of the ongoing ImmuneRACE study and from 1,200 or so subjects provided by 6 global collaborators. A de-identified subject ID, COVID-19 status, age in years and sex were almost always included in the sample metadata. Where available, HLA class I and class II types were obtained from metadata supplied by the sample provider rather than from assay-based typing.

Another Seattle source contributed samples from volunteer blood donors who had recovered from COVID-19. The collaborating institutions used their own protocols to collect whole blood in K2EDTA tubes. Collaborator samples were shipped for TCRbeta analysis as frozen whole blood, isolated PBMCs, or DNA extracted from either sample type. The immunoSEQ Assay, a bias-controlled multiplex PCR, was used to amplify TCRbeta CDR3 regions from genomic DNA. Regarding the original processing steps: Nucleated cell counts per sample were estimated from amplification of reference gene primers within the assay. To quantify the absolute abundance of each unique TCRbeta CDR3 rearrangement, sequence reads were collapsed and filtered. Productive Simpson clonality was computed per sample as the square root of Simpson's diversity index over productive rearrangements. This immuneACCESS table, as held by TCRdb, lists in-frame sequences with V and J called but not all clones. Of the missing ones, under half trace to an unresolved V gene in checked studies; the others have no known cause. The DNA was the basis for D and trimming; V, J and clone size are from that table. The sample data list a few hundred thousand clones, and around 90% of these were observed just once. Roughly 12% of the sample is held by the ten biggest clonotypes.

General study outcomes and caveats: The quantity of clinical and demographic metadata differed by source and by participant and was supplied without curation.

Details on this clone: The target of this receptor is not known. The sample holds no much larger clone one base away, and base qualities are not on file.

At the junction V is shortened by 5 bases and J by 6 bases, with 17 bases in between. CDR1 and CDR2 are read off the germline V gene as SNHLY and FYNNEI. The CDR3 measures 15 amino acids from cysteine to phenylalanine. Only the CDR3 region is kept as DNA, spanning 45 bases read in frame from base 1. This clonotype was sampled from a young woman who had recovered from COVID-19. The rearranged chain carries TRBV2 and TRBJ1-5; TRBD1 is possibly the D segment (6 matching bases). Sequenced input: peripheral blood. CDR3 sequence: CASSPGQLATQPQHF. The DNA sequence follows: TGTGCCAGCAGTCCCGGACAGTTAGCAACTCAGCCCCAGCATTTT.